This T cell receptor (beta chain) was found in a study of shared clonotypes between healthy human individuals. Some clones are missing from TCRdb's copy, which holds only in-frame ones; the method was immunoSEQ multiplex PCR. Of approximately 1,500,000 clones listed, around 98% are singletons. The source of this sequence is a man in his thirties or forties in good health. Material: naive CD4+ T cells sorted from blood. Subset reported: CD45RA+ positively selected.

The CDR3 DNA follows: TGTGCCAGCAGGCCCTGGGACAGCTTCTACGAGCAGTACTTC. This encodes CASRPWDSFYEQYF. V is TRBV6-5 and J is TRBJ2-7; 7 bases are a match to TRBD1. With V trimmed by 6 bases and J by 3 bases, 8 bases remained unmatched. This CDR3 has 14 residues. Germline CDR1 is MNHEY and CDR2 is SVGAGI.